This passage covers 10 T cell receptor beta chains from one sample sequenced in a study of cytomegalovirus exposure and HLA in healthy donors. 60 Vbeta and 13 Jbeta primers were used in PCR. Using immunoSEQ multiplex PCR, the repertoire was profiled, and TCRdb retains in-frame clones only, with some absent. The repertoire holds 55,000 to 80,000 clones, roughly four fifths seen once, with roughly 2% in the top ten. Sequencing was performed on PBMCs. These receptors were collected from a young man in good health and CMV-seronegative.

Only a few counts were recorded for this clone. The chain employs TRBV4-3 and TRBJ2-2, with D maybe TRBD2 (5 bases). V was shortened by 1 base and J by 6 bases, with 9 bases between the two germline ends. CDR3 length: 14 amino acids. The germline CDR1 and CDR2 sequences are LGHNA and YSLEER. CDR3 loop: CASSQVTGSGELFF. The DNA of the CDR3 is TGCGCCAGCAGCCAAGTGACGGGATCCGGGGAGCTGTTTTTT.

This chain links TRBV10-3 with TRBJ2-7; 10 bases are a match to TRBD2. V trimming: 10 bases; J trimming: 3 bases; junction bases outside the gene matches: 6. The CDR3 sequence is 13 residues long. CDR1 ENHRY and CDR2 SYGVKD come from the germline V gene. This CDR3 reads CATYSGRVYEQYF. CDR3 in DNA: TGTGCCACCTACAGCGGGAGGGTCTACGAGCAGTACTTC.

The chain couples TRBV28 to TRBJ2-7; D possibly corresponds to TRBD1 (6 bases). Per germline, CDR1 MDHEN and CDR2 SYDVKM. The ends were cut back, 5 bases at V and 0 bases at J, with 14 bases in the middle. The CDR3 is 15 amino acids. CDR3 sequence reads: CASSTPGQSSYEQYF. The CDR3 DNA sequence: TGTGCCAGCAGTACCCCGGGACAAAGCTCCTACGAGCAGTACTTC.

The chain couples TRBV11-2 to TRBJ2-3; 9 bases fit TRBD2. The CDR3 has 17 amino acids. V lost 5 bases, J lost 1 base, and 10 bases stayed unmatched. In germline, CDR1 is SGHAT, CDR2 FQNNGV. The CDR3 DNA reads TGTGCCAGCAGCAGAGGACTAGCGTCAAGGGGCACAGATACGCAGTATTTT. Encoded protein: CASSRGLASRGTDTQYF.

The rearrangement links TRBV19 to TRBJ1-5; D is uncertain. Trimming cost V 0 bases and J 0 bases, with 9 bases left between them. The CDR3 covers 16 residues. Germline values: CDR1 LNHDA, CDR2 SQIVND (reference sequence). CDR3 amino acids: CASSIEGGYSNQPQHF. The CDR3 coding sequence is TGTGCCAGTAGTATAGAAGGAGGATATAGCAATCAGCCCCAGCATTTT.

This clone turned up a few times. The chain uses TRBV6-6 and TRBJ1-1; D not certain. Trimming took 0 bases from V and 5 from J, leaving 10 bases between them. Per germline, CDR1 MNHNY and CDR2 SVGAGI (reference sequence). This CDR3 is built from 14 residues. CDR3 sequence: CASSYSIAGTEAFF. CDR3 in DNA: TGTGCCAGCAGTTACTCGATAGCGGGGACTGAAGCTTTCTTT.

This rearrangement joins TRBV7-8 to TRBJ2-1; 14 bases agree with TRBD2. The V and J ends lost 8 bases and 4 bases, in that order; junction bases with no gene match: 10. This CDR3 has 17 residues. In germline, CDR1 is SGHVS, CDR2 FQNEAQ. The CDR3 DNA follows: TGTGCCAGCTTACGACTAGCGGGGGGGCTGGGGTACAATGAGCAGTTCTTC. It specifies CASLRLAGGLGYNEQFF.

This clone was seen just once. V is TRBV30 and J is TRBJ1-4; TRBD1 is a possible D gene (5 bases). CDR1 and CDR2 (germline): GTSNPN, SVGIG (reference sequence). Trimming stripped 0 bases from V and 13 bases from J, with 21 bases between. The CDR3 has 15 amino acids. The CDR3 DNA reads as TGTGCCTGGAGTGTACCGGGGGGATTAGGCGGGAGACTGTTTTTT. Protein product: CAWSVPGGLGGRLFF.

The chain carries TRBV7-2 and TRBJ2-5; 8 nucleotides agree with TRBD1. Unmatched junction bases numbered 10, after V lost 2 bases and J lost 5 bases. Germline CDR1 reads SGHTA; CDR2 reads FQGNSA. This CDR3 is 16 amino acids long. The DNA for the CDR3 is TGTGCCAGCAGCTTACAGGGGACAGGAGGCTGGGAGACCCAGTACTTC. Protein sequence: CASSLQGTGGWETQYF.

This chain joins TRBV7-3 and TRBJ2-7; 12 nucleotides align to TRBD2. Germline loops: CDR1 SGHTA, CDR2 FQGTGA. This CDR3 spans 18 amino acids. V dropped 2 bases and J dropped 5; count of bases not matched to a gene: 13. CDR3 DNA sequence: TGTGCCAGCAGCTTACGCCCCCTAGCGGGAGGGCTAAGTAACGAGCAGTACTTC. This codes for CASSLRPLAGGLSNEQYF.